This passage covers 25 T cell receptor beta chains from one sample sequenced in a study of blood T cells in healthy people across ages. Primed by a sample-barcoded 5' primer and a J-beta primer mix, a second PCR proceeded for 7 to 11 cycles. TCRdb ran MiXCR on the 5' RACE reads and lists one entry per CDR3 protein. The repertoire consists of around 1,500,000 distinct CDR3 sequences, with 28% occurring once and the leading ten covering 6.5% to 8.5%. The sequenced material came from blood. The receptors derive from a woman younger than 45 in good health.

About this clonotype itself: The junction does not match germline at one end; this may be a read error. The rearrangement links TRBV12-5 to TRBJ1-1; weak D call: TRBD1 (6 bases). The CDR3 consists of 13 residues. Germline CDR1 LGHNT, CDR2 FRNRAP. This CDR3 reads CASARTVNTEAFF. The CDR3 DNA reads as TGTGCCAGTGCCAGGACAGTGAACACTGAAGCTTTCTTT.

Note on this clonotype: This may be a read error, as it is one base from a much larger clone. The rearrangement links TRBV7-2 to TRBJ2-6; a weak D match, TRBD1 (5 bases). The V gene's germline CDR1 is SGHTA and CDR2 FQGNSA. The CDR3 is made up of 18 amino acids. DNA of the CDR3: TGTGCCAGCGCCCCCGAGCTTCGGGTCACCTCTGGGGCCAACGTCCGGACTTTC. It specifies CASAPELRVTSGANVRTF. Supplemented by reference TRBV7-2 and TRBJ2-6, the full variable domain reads GAGVSQSPSNKVTEKGKDVELRCDPISGHTALYWYRQSLGQGLEFLIYFQGNSAPDKSGLPSDRFSAERTGGSVSTLTIQRTQQEDSAVYLCASAPELRVTSGANVRTFGAGSRLTVL.

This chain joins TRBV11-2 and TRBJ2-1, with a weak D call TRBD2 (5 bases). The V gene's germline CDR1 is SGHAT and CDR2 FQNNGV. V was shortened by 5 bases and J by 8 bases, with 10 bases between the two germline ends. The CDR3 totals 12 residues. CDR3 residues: CASSMTTDEQFF. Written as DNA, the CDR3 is TGTGCCAGCAGCATGACTACCGATGAGCAGTTCTTC.

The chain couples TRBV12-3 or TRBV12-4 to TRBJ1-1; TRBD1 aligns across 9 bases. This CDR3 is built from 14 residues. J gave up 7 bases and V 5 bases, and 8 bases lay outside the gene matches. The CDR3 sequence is CASSRDRVRVEAFF. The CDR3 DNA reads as TGTGCCAGCAGTAGGGACAGGGTACGGGTTGAAGCTTTCTTT.

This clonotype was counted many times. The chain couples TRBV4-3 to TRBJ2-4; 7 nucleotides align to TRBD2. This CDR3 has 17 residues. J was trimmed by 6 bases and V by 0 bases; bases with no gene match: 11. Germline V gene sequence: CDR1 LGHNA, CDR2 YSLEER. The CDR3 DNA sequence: TGCGCCAGCAGCCAAGATGGGGAGGGGTTGGGGGGAAACATTCAGTACTTC. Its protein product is CASSQDGEGLGGNIQYF.

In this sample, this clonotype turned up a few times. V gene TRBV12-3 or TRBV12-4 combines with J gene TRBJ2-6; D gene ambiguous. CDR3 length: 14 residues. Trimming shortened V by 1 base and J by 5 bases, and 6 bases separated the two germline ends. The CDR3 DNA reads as TGTGCCAGCAGTTTAGGGCCCCGGGCCAACGTCCTGACTTTC. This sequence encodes CASSLGPRANVLTF.

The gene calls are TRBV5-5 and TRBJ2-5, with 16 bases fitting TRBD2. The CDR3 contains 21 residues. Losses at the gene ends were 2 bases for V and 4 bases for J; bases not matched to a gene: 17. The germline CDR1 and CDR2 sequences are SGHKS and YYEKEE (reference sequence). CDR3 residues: CASSFPLGSGLAGGQGETQYF. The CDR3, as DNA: TGTGCCAGCAGCTTCCCTTTGGGGTCGGGACTAGCGGGGGGGCAAGGAGAGACCCAGTACTTC.

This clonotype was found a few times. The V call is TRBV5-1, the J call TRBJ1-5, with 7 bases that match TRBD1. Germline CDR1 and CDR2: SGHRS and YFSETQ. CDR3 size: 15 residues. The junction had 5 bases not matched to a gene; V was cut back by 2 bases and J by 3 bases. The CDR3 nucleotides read TGCGCCAGCAGCTTTGGCGGACAGGACAATCAGCCCCAGCATTTT. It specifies CASSFGGQDNQPQHF.

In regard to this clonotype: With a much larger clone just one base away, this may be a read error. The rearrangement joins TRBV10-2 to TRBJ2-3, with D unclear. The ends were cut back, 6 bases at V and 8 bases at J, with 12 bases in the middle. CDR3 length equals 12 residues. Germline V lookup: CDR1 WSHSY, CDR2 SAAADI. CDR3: CASSAFSGTQYF. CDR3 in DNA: TGCGCCAGCAGCGCATTCTCAGGTACGCAGTATTTT.

Written as DNA, the CDR3 is TGTGCCAGCAGCCACTTGCAGGGCTACACCTTC. Translated, it gives CASSHLQGYTF. The chain recombines TRBV3-1 with TRBJ1-2, with no clear D. The length of the CDR3 is 11 residues. The ends were cut back, 3 bases at V and 8 bases at J, with 7 bases in the middle. Germline V CDR1 and CDR2: LGHDT, YNNKEL (reference sequence). The variable domain in full, with the rest retrieved from reference TRBV3-1 and TRBJ1-2, is DTAVSQTPKYLVTQMGNDKSIKCEQNLGHDTMYWYKQDSKKFLKIMFSYNNKELIINETVPNRFSPKSPDKAHLNLHINSLELGDSAVYFCASSHLQGYTFGSGTRLTVV.

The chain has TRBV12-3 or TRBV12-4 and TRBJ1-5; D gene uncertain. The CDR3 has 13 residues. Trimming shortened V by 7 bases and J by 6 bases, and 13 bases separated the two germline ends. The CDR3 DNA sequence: TGTGCCAGCACGTCAACCATAGGTCAGCCCCAGCATTTT. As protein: CASTSTIGQPQHF.

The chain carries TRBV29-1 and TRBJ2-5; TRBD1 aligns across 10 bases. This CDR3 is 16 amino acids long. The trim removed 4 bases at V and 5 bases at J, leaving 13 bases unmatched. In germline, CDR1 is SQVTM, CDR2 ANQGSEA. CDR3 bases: TGCAGCGTTGGACTCGTGACAGGGGGCTGGGGGGAGACCCAGTACTTC. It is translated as CSVGLVTGGWGETQYF.

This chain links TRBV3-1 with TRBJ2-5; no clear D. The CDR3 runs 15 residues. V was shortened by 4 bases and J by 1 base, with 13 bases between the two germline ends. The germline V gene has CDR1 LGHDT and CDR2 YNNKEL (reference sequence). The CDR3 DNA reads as TGTGCCAGCAGCCCGAATAGACTCTCCCAAGAGACCCAGTACTTC. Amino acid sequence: CASSPNRLSQETQYF.

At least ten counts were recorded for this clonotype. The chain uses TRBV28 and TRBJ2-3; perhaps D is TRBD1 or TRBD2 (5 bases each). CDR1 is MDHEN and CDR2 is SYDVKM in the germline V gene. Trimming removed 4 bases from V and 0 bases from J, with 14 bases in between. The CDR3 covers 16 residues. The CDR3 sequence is CASSSPPGRSTDTQYF. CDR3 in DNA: TGTGCCAGCAGTTCCCCCCCGGGGCGGAGCACAGATACGCAGTATTTT.

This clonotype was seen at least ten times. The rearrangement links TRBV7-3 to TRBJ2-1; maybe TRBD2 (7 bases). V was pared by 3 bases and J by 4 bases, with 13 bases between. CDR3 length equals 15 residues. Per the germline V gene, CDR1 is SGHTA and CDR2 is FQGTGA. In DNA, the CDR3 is TGTGCCAGCAGCTTTTGGGGGGGCCCTTACAATGAGCAGTTCTTC. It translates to CASSFWGGPYNEQFF.

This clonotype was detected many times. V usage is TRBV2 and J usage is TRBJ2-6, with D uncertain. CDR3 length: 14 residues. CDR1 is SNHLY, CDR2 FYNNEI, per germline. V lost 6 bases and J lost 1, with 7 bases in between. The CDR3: CASRVGSGANVLTF. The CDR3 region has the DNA TGTGCCAGCAGGGTAGGGTCTGGGGCCAACGTCCTGACTTTC.

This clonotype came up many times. The CDR3 sequence is CASTPLGFSYEQYF. CDR3 DNA: TGTGCCAGCACTCCTCTAGGGTTTTCCTACGAGCAGTACTTC. The chain has TRBV28 and TRBJ2-7; no clear D. V was cut by 7 bases and J by 1 base, with 14 bases left in between. This CDR3 is built from 14 residues. Germline CDR1 and CDR2: MDHEN and SYDVKM.

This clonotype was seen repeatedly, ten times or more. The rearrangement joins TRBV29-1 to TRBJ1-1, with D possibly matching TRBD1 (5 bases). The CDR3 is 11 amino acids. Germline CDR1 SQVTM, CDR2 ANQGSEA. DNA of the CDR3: TGCACAATAAGGGGGAACACTGAAGCTTTCTTT. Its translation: CTIRGNTEAFF.

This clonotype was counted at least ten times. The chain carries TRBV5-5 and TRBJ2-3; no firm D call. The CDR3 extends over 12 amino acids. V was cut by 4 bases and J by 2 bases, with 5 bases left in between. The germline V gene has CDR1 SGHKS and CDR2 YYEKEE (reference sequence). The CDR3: CASSQNTDTQYF. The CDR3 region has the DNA TGTGCCAGCAGCCAAAACACAGATACGCAGTATTTT.

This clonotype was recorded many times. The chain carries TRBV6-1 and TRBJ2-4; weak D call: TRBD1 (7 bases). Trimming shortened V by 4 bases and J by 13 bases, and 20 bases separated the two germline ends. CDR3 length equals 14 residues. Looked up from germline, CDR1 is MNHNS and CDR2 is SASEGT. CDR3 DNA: TGTGCCAGCAGTGTCGGGCAGGGGGGTCAAGGACAGTACTTC. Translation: CASSVGQGGQGQYF.

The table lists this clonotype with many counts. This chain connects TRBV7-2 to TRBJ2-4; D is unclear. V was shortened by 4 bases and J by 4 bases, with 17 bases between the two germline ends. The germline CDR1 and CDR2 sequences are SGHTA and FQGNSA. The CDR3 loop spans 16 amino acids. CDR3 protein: CASSSPPDAWKNIQYF. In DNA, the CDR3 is TGTGCCAGCAGCTCGCCCCCGGACGCGTGGAAAAACATTCAGTACTTC.

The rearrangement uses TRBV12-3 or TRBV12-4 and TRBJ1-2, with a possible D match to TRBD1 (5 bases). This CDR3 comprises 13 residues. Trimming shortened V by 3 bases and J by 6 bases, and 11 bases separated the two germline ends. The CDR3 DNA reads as TGTGCCAGCAGTTTGGGAGGGGCCCATGGCTACACCTTC. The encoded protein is CASSLGGAHGYTF.

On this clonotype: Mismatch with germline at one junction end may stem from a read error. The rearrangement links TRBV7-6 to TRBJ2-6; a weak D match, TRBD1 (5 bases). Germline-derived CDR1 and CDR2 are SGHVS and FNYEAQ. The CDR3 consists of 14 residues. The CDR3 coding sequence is TGTGCCAGCAGTCCTAATTCTGGGGCCAGCGTCCTGACTTTC. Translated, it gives CASSPNSGASVLTF.

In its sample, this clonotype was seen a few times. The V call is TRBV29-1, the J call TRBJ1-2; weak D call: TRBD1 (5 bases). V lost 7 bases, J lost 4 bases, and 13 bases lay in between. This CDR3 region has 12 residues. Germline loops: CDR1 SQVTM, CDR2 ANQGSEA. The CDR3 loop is CSGLRGAYGYTF. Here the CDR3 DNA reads TGCAGCGGGCTAAGAGGGGCCTATGGCTACACCTTC.

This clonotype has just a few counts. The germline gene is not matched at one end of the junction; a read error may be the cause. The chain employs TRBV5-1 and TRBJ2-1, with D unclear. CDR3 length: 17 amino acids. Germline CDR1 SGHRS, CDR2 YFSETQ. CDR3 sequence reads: CAGSLDQVVTGNNEQFF. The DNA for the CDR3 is TGCGCCGGCAGCTTGGACCAGGTAGTTACGGGCAACAATGAGCAGTTCTTC.